This T cell receptor beta chain was recorded in a study of T cell repertoires in cytomegalovirus infection. Study context: Public TCR beta signatures marked donors with CMV infection and the matching HLA.

Study observations and caveats: CMV carriers with the relevant HLA were identified by cumulative public TCR beta family frequency. HLA-C-restricted, CMV-specific TCR beta clonotypes were dominant ex vivo.

This clonotype was found a few times. Its antigen is not known. TCRdb called the reads again in MiXCR, with one record for every CDR3 protein. This table holds about 440,000 distinct CDR3 sequences, 31% found once. The germline V and J ends were trimmed by 5 bases and 0 bases, with 19 bases remaining between them. The germline gives CDR1 MGHDK, CDR2 SYGVNS. The CDR3 sequence is 18 residues long. The sequenced sample was PBMCs. The chain joins TRBV25-1 to TRBJ2-2; possible D gene TRBD2, 6 bases. The source of this sequence is a human donor in good health (CMV status not recorded). Some clones in this sample may be carry-over from other donors' samples. In nucleotides, the CDR3 is TGTGCCAGCAGTCTTGGACCCCTCCGGGGGACGAACACCGGGGAGCTGTTTTTT. Translated, it gives CASSLGPLRGTNTGELFF.